The 23 T cell receptor beta chains reported below all come from one sample, sequenced in a study of blood T cell repertoires in COVID-19. Sequenced by immunoSEQ multiplex PCR; TCRdb stores in-frame clones only, minus some. The sample yields under 450,000 clones, roughly nine tenths seen once. The sequenced sample consisted of PBMCs or T cells enriched from blood (not recorded which). The receptors stem from a woman aged 25 to 39 who had recovered from COVID-19.

The chain is built from TRBV10-3 and TRBJ1-1; D ambiguous. CDR1 ENHRY and CDR2 SYGVKD come from the germline V gene. This CDR3 spans 14 amino acids. Trimming took 2 bases from V and 1 from J, leaving 8 bases between them. The CDR3 DNA reads as TGTGCCATCAGTGAGGAGAGGGCGAACACTGAAGCTTTCTTT. Its protein is CAISEERANTEAFF.

This sequence joins TRBV12-3 or TRBV12-4 and TRBJ2-7; 9 bases agree with TRBD1. J was trimmed by 4 bases and V by 6 bases; bases with no gene match: 4. The CDR3 consists of 13 residues. CDR3 loop: CASSHRGLYEQYF. The CDR3 region has the DNA TGTGCCAGCAGCCACAGGGGGCTATACGAGCAGTACTTC.

This rearrangement joins TRBV5-1 to TRBJ2-1, with D maybe TRBD1 (6 bases). Germline assignment: CDR1 SGHRS and CDR2 YFSETQ. V was trimmed by 1 base and J by 9 bases, leaving 11 bases between them. This CDR3 has 13 residues. The CDR3 DNA reads as TGCGCCAGCAGCTTGTCTTTCAGGGGTGAGCAGTTCTTC. Encoded protein: CASSLSFRGEQFF.

The J gene is TRBJ2-7, the V gene TRBV10-1; 8 bases map to TRBD1. Per germline, CDR1 WNHNN and CDR2 SYGVQD (reference sequence). CDR3 length: 15 residues. J lost 5 bases, V lost 3 bases, and 9 bases had no gene match. In DNA form, the CDR3 reads TGCGCCAGCAGTGACTCCGGGACAGGTCTCCACGAGCAGTACTTC. This codes for CASSDSGTGLHEQYF.

The V and J genes are TRBV19 and TRBJ1-1; D unresolved. The ends were cut back, 5 bases at V and 5 bases at J, with 12 bases in the middle. CDR1 LNHDA and CDR2 SQIVND come from the germline V gene (reference sequence). This CDR3 is 13 amino acids long. CDR3 nucleotide sequence: TGTGCCAGTAGTTCAAATAGGAGGACTGAAGCTTTCTTT. The encoded protein is CASSSNRRTEAFF.

The chain has TRBV5-1 and TRBJ2-5; possibly TRBD1 for D (6 bases). This CDR3 has 15 amino acids. Germline V gives CDR1 SGHRS, CDR2 YFSETQ. The V gene lost 4 bases and the J gene lost 4 bases, with 17 bases spanning the gap. CDR3: CASSPSLGAGETQYF. As DNA, the CDR3 is TGCGCCAGCAGCCCAAGTTTGGGGGCCGGAGAGACCCAGTACTTC.

This sequence joins TRBV30 and TRBJ1-3; D is perhaps TRBD1 (6 bases). The CDR3 loop spans 15 amino acids. Germline CDR1 is GTSNPN and CDR2 is SVGIG (reference sequence). The V and J ends lost 0 bases and 0 bases respectively, with 9 bases between them. The CDR3 DNA reads as TGTGCCTGGAGTGTACAGGGAAACTCTGGAAACACCATATATTTT. Its protein product is CAWSVQGNSGNTIYF.

V usage is TRBV18 and J usage is TRBJ1-2; D unresolved. V lost 4 bases and J lost 2, with 8 bases in between. From germline, CDR1 is KGHSH and CDR2 LQKENI. The CDR3 is made up of 13 amino acids. CDR3 nucleotide sequence: TGTGCCAGCTCACGAACAGCAAACTATGGCTACACCTTC. It specifies CASSRTANYGYTF.

This clone was seen just once. The J gene is TRBJ1-5, the V gene TRBV29-1; no clear D. From germline, CDR1 is SQVTM and CDR2 ANQGSEA. Deletions cut 7 bases from V and 0 bases from J, with 7 bases between. The CDR3 is 12 residues long. The CDR3 DNA reads as TGCAGCGGTGGCAATAGCAATCAGCCCCAGCATTTT. Encoded protein: CSGGNSNQPQHF.

There are a few counts of this clone. The chain employs TRBV27 and TRBJ2-2; D may be TRBD2 (6 bases). The germline V and J ends were trimmed by 0 bases and 4 bases, with 12 bases remaining between them. Germline CDR1 is MNHEY and CDR2 is SMNVEV (reference sequence). The CDR3 runs to 16 residues. In DNA, the CDR3 is TGTGCCAGCAGTTTATCAACTAGCAGATCCACCGGGGAGCTGTTTTTT. This sequence encodes CASSLSTSRSTGELFF.

Comment on this clone: Distinct nucleotide sequences in the sample also encode this CDR3. V is TRBV5-1 and J is TRBJ1-2; 8 bases are a match to TRBD1. The CDR3 covers 14 residues. Trimming cost V 0 bases and J 2 bases; bases outside gene matches: 0. Germline V gene lookup returns CDR1 SGHRS and CDR2 YFSETQ. The chain's CDR3 is CASSLGTGNYGYTF. CDR3 DNA sequence: TGCGCCAGCAGCTTGGGGACAGGGAACTATGGCTACACCTTC. Variable domain in full (rest from reference TRBV5-1 and TRBJ1-2): KAGVTQTPRYLIKTRGQQVTLSCSPISGHRSVSWYQQTPGQGLQFLFEYFSETQRNKGNFPGRFSGRQFSNSRSEMNVSTLELGDSALYLCASSLGTGNYGYTFGSGTRLTVV.

Only a few counts were recorded for this clone. The J gene is TRBJ1-1, the V gene TRBV2; D not resolved. The CDR3 is 13 residues long. Germline V gene sequence: CDR1 SNHLY, CDR2 FYNNEI. Trimming took 7 bases from V and 0 from J, leaving 9 bases between them. For the CDR3, the DNA is TGTGCCAGCAAACCCGAGGTGAACACTGAAGCTTTCTTT. Amino acid sequence: CASKPEVNTEAFF.

The chain uses TRBV5-1 and TRBJ2-1; TRBD2 is a possible D gene (6 bases). Germline lookup yields CDR1 SGHRS and CDR2 YFSETQ. V was cut by 7 bases and J by 10 bases, with 27 bases left in between. CDR3 length: 16 residues. The DNA of the CDR3 is TGCGCCAGCTCAATGTTCCCGGGACTCCTCGAGGGAGAGCAGTTCTTC. This sequence encodes CASSMFPGLLEGEQFF.

The V call is TRBV5-6, the J call TRBJ1-2, with 7 bases that match TRBD1. The V and J ends lost 5 bases and 3 bases, in that order; junction bases with no gene match: 4. The germline gives CDR1 SGHDT, CDR2 YYEEEE. The CDR3 runs to 13 residues. The CDR3 DNA sequence: TGTGCCAGCAGTTTTGACAGGGACTATGGCTACACCTTC. It codes for CASSFDRDYGYTF.

The V gene is TRBV18, the J gene TRBJ1-1, with TRBD1 identical over 7 bases. V shed 3 bases, J shed 1 base, and the junction held 5 bases outside the gene matches. Germline V gene data show CDR1 as KGHSH and CDR2 as LQKENI. The CDR3 spans 15 residues. Here the CDR3 DNA reads TGTGCCAGCTCACCGACAGGGTGGGCGAACACTGAAGCTTTCTTT. This gives the protein CASSPTGWANTEAFF.

V usage is TRBV2 and J usage is TRBJ1-2, with unresolved D. Per the germline V gene, CDR1 is SNHLY and CDR2 is FYNNEI. V dropped 7 bases and J dropped 4 bases, with 19 bases sitting between them. The CDR3 contains 15 residues. CDR3 DNA sequence: TGTGCCAGCAAAAGGGAGGTAAATCGTAGCTATGGCTACACCTTC. It yields the protein CASKREVNRSYGYTF.

The chain uses TRBV4-1 and TRBJ2-1; D is undetermined. Trimming took 0 bases from V and 9 from J, leaving 9 bases between them. Germline V gene sequence: CDR1 MGHRA, CDR2 YSYEKL. CDR3 length: 13 amino acids. In DNA, the CDR3 is TGCGCCAGCAGCCAAGATAAATACGGTGAGCAGTTCTTC. It encodes CASSQDKYGEQFF.

The chain links TRBV7-2 to TRBJ2-1, with a tentative D call TRBD2 (6 bases). Germline CDR1 and CDR2: SGHTA and FQGNSA. Trimming took off 5 bases at V and 10 bases at J, with 12 bases between the two ends. The CDR3 is 12 residues long. In DNA, the CDR3 is TGTGCCAGCAGCCCCACCCTAGCGGAGCAGTTCTTC. This encodes CASSPTLAEQFF.

The rearrangement links TRBV11-1 to TRBJ1-1; no reliable D call. CDR3 length equals 12 residues. The germline V gene has CDR1 SGHAT and CDR2 FQDESV (reference sequence). V was pared by 5 bases and J by 7 bases, with 11 bases between. The CDR3 DNA reads TGTGCCAGCAGCCTATACTCTGGTGAAGCTTTCTTT. This gives the protein CASSLYSGEAFF.

This clone showed up just a few times. The chain uses TRBV12-3 or TRBV12-4 and TRBJ1-1; maybe TRBD1 (6 bases). V lost 5 bases to trimming and J lost 5 bases, with 12 bases between them. The CDR3 is 13 residues long. This CDR3 is CASSGQRRTEAFF. CDR3 sequence (DNA): TGTGCCAGCAGTGGACAGCGGCGGACTGAAGCTTTCTTT.

The V and J genes are TRBV29-1 and TRBJ2-7; D may be TRBD2 (5 bases). Germline V gives CDR1 SQVTM, CDR2 ANQGSEA. V was shortened by 5 bases and J by 2 bases, with 16 bases between the two germline ends. The CDR3 consists of 14 residues. The CDR3 DNA is TGCAGCGTTAGTTGGTCTAGCAGAACCTACGAGCAGTACTTC. It codes for CSVSWSSRTYEQYF.

The chain joins TRBV18 to TRBJ1-1; 8 positions agree with TRBD1. This CDR3 is built from 15 residues. CDR1 is KGHSH, CDR2 LQKENI, per germline. The V and J ends lost 3 bases and 3 bases, in that order; junction bases with no gene match: 6. In DNA form, the CDR3 reads TGTGCCAGCTCACCGAGGACAGGGTTGGACACTGAAGCTTTCTTT. Protein: CASSPRTGLDTEAFF. The whole variable domain, filled in from reference TRBV18 and TRBJ1-1, reads NAGVMQNPRHLVRRRGQEARLRCSPMKGHSHVYWYRQLPEEGLKFMVYLQKENIIDESGMPKERFSAEFPKEGPSILRIQQVVRGDSAAYFCASSPRTGLDTEAFFGQGTRLTVV.

This chain links TRBV7-6 with TRBJ1-3, with D tentatively TRBD1 (6 bases). The CDR3 has 17 amino acids. The V and J ends lost 1 base and 0 bases respectively, with 13 bases between them. From germline, CDR1 is SGHVS and CDR2 FNYEAQ. This CDR3 reads CASSLEGDGYSGNTIYF. In DNA form, the CDR3 reads TGTGCCAGCAGCTTAGAGGGGGACGGATACTCTGGAAACACCATATATTTT. The whole variable domain, filled in from reference TRBV7-6 and TRBJ1-3, reads GAGVSQSPRYKVTKRGQDVALRCDPISGHVSLYWYRQALGQGPEFLTYFNYEAQQDKSGLPNDRFSAERPEGSISTLTIQRTEQRDSAMYRCASSLEGDGYSGNTIYFGEGSWLTVV.